A single sample is the source of the 10 T cell receptor beta chains below, sequenced in a study of CD8 T cells in Susac syndrome. An input of about 0.5 to 1 ug of RNA was subjected to reverse transcription using random hexamers. TCRdb independently ran MiXCR on the immunoSEQ multiplex PCR reads; one entry per CDR3 protein. Among roughly 130,000 distinct CDR3 sequences listed, around 94% were seen once. Sequencing input: CD4+ T cells from PBMCs. The receptor set was obtained from a human donor with multiple sclerosis.

Only one count was recorded for this clonotype. The CDR3 coding sequence is TGTGCCAGCAGCCAAGACGGGGCCAACACTGAAGCTTTCTTT. This encodes CASSQDGANTEAFF. The chain uses TRBV3-1 and TRBJ1-1; the D gene is possibly TRBD1 (5 bases). Trimming pared 0 bases from V and 2 bases from J, leaving 7 bases between. Germline V CDR1 and CDR2: LGHDT, YNNKEL (reference sequence). This CDR3 is 14 amino acids long.

The V call is TRBV7-2, the J call TRBJ2-1, with D possibly being TRBD2 (6 bases). Trimming left V 5 bases short and J 3 bases short, with 17 bases between. This CDR3 comprises 16 residues. CDR1 SGHTA and CDR2 FQGNSA come from the germline V gene. Written as DNA, the CDR3 is TGTGCCAGCAGCACGGCGGGCGGAGCGGGCTACAATGAGCAGTTCTTC. Amino acids: CASSTAGGAGYNEQFF. Supplemented by reference TRBV7-2 and TRBJ2-1, the full variable domain reads GAGVSQSPSNKVTEKGKDVELRCDPISGHTALYWYRQSLGQGLEFLIYFQGNSAPDKSGLPSDRFSAERTGGSVSTLTIQRTQQEDSAVYLCASSTAGGAGYNEQFFGPGTRLTVL.

This rearrangement joins TRBV20-1 to TRBJ1-1, with 7 bases fitting TRBD1. CDR1 DFQATT and CDR2 SNEGSKA come from the germline V gene (reference sequence). Germline trimming cut 5 bases from V and 3 bases from J; bases unmatched to any gene: 3. This CDR3 is 12 amino acids long. In nucleotides, the CDR3 is TGCAGTGCTTCGACAGGGTACACTGAAGCTTTCTTT. Amino acids: CSASTGYTEAFF.

The CDR3 sequence is CASSLSVTDTQYF. DNA of the CDR3: TGTGCCAGCAGCTTAAGTGTGACAGATACGCAGTATTTT. The J gene is TRBJ2-3, the V gene TRBV7-9; D remains ambiguous. CDR1 SEHNR and CDR2 FQNEAQ come from the germline V gene (reference sequence). The CDR3 is 13 residues long. Trimming removed 2 bases from V and 3 bases from J, with 6 bases in between.

In this sample, this clonotype turned up once. The chain recombines TRBV7-2 with TRBJ1-4; no firm D call. Germline CDR1 reads SGHTA; CDR2 reads FQGNSA. This CDR3 spans 20 amino acids. V lost 4 bases and J 0 bases, leaving 24 bases between the germline ends. For the CDR3, the DNA is TGTGCCAGCAGCTCAGCAGCCCCCGGGAGGGTCTACGCAACTAATGAAAAACTGTTTTTT. Its protein is CASSSAAPGRVYATNEKLFF.

The rearrangement links TRBV6-5 to TRBJ2-2, with D perhaps TRBD1 or TRBD2 (5 bases each). The CDR3 sequence is 14 residues long. Germline V CDR1 and CDR2: MNHEY, SVGAGI. Trimming shortened V by 11 bases and J by 0 bases, and 13 bases separated the two germline ends. The CDR3 loop reads CAVARGPNTGELFF. CDR3 DNA: TGTGCCGTCGCGAGGGGCCCGAACACCGGGGAGCTGTTTTTT.

This rearrangement joins TRBV20-1 to TRBJ1-4, with D perhaps matching TRBD1 (6 bases). Trimming took off 2 bases at V and 3 bases at J, with 19 bases between the two ends. Germline V CDR1 and CDR2: DFQATT, SNEGSKA (reference sequence). The CDR3 length is 17 residues. For the CDR3, the DNA is TGCAGTGCTAGAACAGGGAGGGACAATTACCCTAATGAAAAACTGTTTTTT. Translation gives CSARTGRDNYPNEKLFF.

The rearrangement links TRBV2 to TRBJ2-2; tentatively, D is TRBD1 (6 bases). With 6 bases removed from V and 5 bases from J, the gap between germline ends came to 10 bases. The CDR3 runs 13 residues. Germline V lookup: CDR1 SNHLY, CDR2 FYNNEI. CDR3 residues: CASRRGGTGELFF. CDR3 nucleotides: TGTGCCAGCAGAAGAGGGGGAACCGGGGAGCTGTTTTTT.

The gene calls are TRBV4-2 and TRBJ2-1, with D unclear. Trimming took 6 bases from V and 4 from J, leaving 19 bases between them. Germline V gene data show CDR1 as LGHNA and CDR2 as YNFKEQ. The CDR3 has 16 amino acids. CDR3 sequence reads: CASRKSPVEPYNEQFF. The CDR3 DNA is TGTGCCAGCAGAAAATCCCCGGTGGAGCCTTACAATGAGCAGTTCTTC.

This chain links TRBV10-3 with TRBJ2-4; 8 bases agree with TRBD1. The V segment lost 10 bases and the J segment 4 bases; nucleotides outside the gene matches: 6. The CDR3 contains 13 residues. CDR1 and CDR2 (germline): ENHRY, SYGVKD. CDR3 DNA: TGTGCCACCGGGACAGGCGCGAAAAACATTCAGTACTTC. It is translated as CATGTGAKNIQYF.